The 14 T cell receptor beta chains given below trace back to one sample, sequenced in a study of blood T cell repertoires in COVID-19. Clones were read by immunoSEQ multiplex PCR, and TCRdb kept only the in-frame ones, dropping some. The table has about 92,000 clones, around 85% seen once. Input material: peripheral blood. These receptors were taken from a woman aged 55-69 years with COVID-19, enrolled during active disease.

V usage is TRBV29-1 and J usage is TRBJ2-3; D gene uncertain. V was clipped by 6 bases and J by 6 bases, with 10 bases between them. Germline values: CDR1 SQVTM, CDR2 ANQGSEA. The CDR3 sequence is 11 residues long. The CDR3 coding sequence is TGCAGCGTAGACATCTATGATACGCAGTATTTT. It specifies CSVDIYDTQYF.

As concerns this clone: This CDR3 fails to terminate in the conserved phenylalanine or tryptophan, so it likely reflects a read error. No DNA is shown, since the ends of the CDR3 on it are uncertain; the CDR3 is the one TCRdb lists. The CDR3 sequence: CASNWDRVAVL. The genes are TRBV6-5 and TRBJ1-1; the table names TRBD1, a call not compared with the DNA. The CDR3 comprises 11 residues, both ends counted. Germline CDR1 MNHEY, CDR2 SVGAGI.

This clone appeared once. CDR3 residues: CASSPGRVLRGVLPYEQYF. The CDR3 bases are TGTGCCAGCAGCCCAGGCAGGGTTCTGCGGGGGGTTCTCCCCTACGAGCAGTACTTC. The chain has TRBV2 and TRBJ2-7, with 8 positions matching TRBD2. CDR3 length: 19 amino acids. The V segment lost 6 bases and the J segment 2 bases; nucleotides outside the gene matches: 21. Per germline, CDR1 SNHLY and CDR2 FYNNEI.

This chain connects TRBV19 to TRBJ2-7; 11 bases fit TRBD1. After removal of 8 bases from V and 4 bases from J, the junction contained 10 bases not matched to a gene. Germline V gene sequence: CDR1 LNHDA, CDR2 SQIVND (reference sequence). This CDR3 has 15 amino acids. In DNA form, the CDR3 reads TGTGCCAGTGAGGCTGGGACAGGGGGGGCGTACGAGCAGTACTTC. It yields the protein CASEAGTGGAYEQYF.

The genes are TRBV9 and TRBJ2-2, with D possibly matching TRBD1 (6 bases). CDR1 and CDR2 from the germline V gene are SGDLS and YYNGEE. This CDR3 is 13 amino acids long. V lost 3 bases and J lost 5, with 8 bases in between. CDR3 nucleotide sequence: TGTGCCAGCAGCGGCGACAGGACCGGGGAGCTGTTTTTT. Protein: CASSGDRTGELFF.

V gene TRBV30 combines with J gene TRBJ2-5; 10 bases align to TRBD1. Germline V gene sequence: CDR1 GTSNPN, CDR2 SVGIG (reference sequence). With V trimmed by 1 base and J by 4 bases, 9 bases remained unmatched. This CDR3 is 16 amino acids long. The CDR3 here is CAWSGPGTGEGETQYF. The CDR3 nucleotides read TGTGCCTGGAGTGGACCAGGGACAGGGGAGGGAGAGACCCAGTACTTC.

V is TRBV4-2 and J is TRBJ1-2, with D unresolved. Germline-derived CDR1 and CDR2 are LGHNA and YNFKEQ. The CDR3 covers 15 residues. Between the trimmed V and J ends, which lost 0 bases and 4 bases, there was a span of 12 bases. The CDR3 DNA sequence: TGTGCCAGCAGCCAAGATCTTAGGAGTATCTATGGCTACACCTTC. Translating it yields CASSQDLRSIYGYTF.

This clone was picked up a small number of times. The CDR3 region is CASSYSRDRGNTEAFF. Written as DNA, the CDR3 is TGTGCCAGCAGTTACTCCCGGGACAGGGGCAACACTGAAGCTTTCTTT. The chain joins TRBV6-5 to TRBJ1-1; the match to TRBD1 covers 10 bases. V shed 0 bases, J shed 2 bases, and the junction held 3 bases outside the gene matches. The CDR3 has 16 amino acids. Germline CDR1 is MNHEY and CDR2 is SVGAGI.

CDR3 sequence reads: CASSLGAGGNSPLHF. CDR3 DNA: TGTGCCAGCAGCTTAGGTGCAGGGGGTAATTCACCCCTCCACTTT. The chain combines TRBV7-8 with TRBJ1-6, with 7 bases fitting TRBD1. Unmatched junction bases numbered 3, after V lost 1 base and J lost 6 bases. The CDR3 length is 15 residues. Germline V lookup: CDR1 SGHVS, CDR2 FQNEAQ.

This chain connects TRBV28 to TRBJ1-1, with TRBD1 identical over 8 bases. The CDR3 runs 13 residues. The J segment lost 5 bases and the V segment lost 4 bases, leaving 3 bases of the junction unmatched. CDR1 is MDHEN and CDR2 is SYDVKM in the germline V gene. This CDR3 reads CASSSRQGTEAFF. CDR3 bases: TGTGCCAGCAGTTCCCGACAGGGGACTGAAGCTTTCTTT.

This chain connects TRBV27 to TRBJ1-1; a possible D gene is TRBD1 (6 bases). V lost 5 bases and J 1 base, leaving 20 bases between the germline ends. Looked up from germline, CDR1 is MNHEY and CDR2 is SMNVEV (reference sequence). The CDR3 runs 17 residues. The CDR3 region has the DNA TGTGCCAGCAGTGATCGTAGGACCAGGGGTCCGAACACTGAAGCTTTCTTT. Translated, it gives CASSDRRTRGPNTEAFF.

V gene TRBV2 combines with J gene TRBJ2-5, with 12 nucleotides matching TRBD2. V trimming: 5 bases; J trimming: 2 bases; junction bases outside the gene matches: 3. Looked up from germline, CDR1 is SNHLY and CDR2 is FYNNEI. The CDR3 is 15 residues long. The CDR3 protein is CASSTSGGLQETQYF. DNA of the CDR3: TGTGCCAGCAGTACTAGCGGGGGGCTTCAAGAGACCCAGTACTTC.

This chain connects TRBV4-2 to TRBJ1-5; 7 bases are shared with TRBD1. The germline V gene has CDR1 LGHNA and CDR2 YNFKEQ. This CDR3 spans 14 amino acids. V lost 5 bases and J lost 3; bases outside the gene matches: 4. The CDR3 protein is CASSNDRVNQPQHF. The CDR3 nucleotides are TGTGCCAGCAGCAACGACAGGGTCAATCAGCCCCAGCATTTT.

The genes are TRBV6-6 and TRBJ2-7; 11 nucleotides align to TRBD1. Germline loops: CDR1 MNHNY, CDR2 SVGAGI (reference sequence). V shed 4 bases and J 0 bases; nucleotides not matched to a gene: 5. CDR3 size: 16 residues. CDR3 loop: CASSSGTGGSSYEQYF. The CDR3 DNA reads as TGTGCCAGCAGTTCCGGGACAGGGGGAAGCTCCTACGAGCAGTACTTC.